This TCR beta chain was recorded in a study of radiotherapy plus CTLA-4 blockade in lung cancer. Profiled with immunoSEQ multiplex PCR; TCRdb holds only in-frame clones, not every one. Of about 110,000 clones detected, about 80% appear once; the ten largest clones hold 2.5% to 3.5%. Germline V gene lookup returns CDR1 ENHRY and CDR2 SYGVKD. Trimming removed 0 bases at V and 0 bases at J, with 12 bases between. The CDR3 has 17 residues. The clonotype originates from a human donor with non-small cell lung cancer that progressed on radiotherapy plus ipilimumab. Some clones in this sample may be carry-over from other donors' samples. The source was peripheral blood, collected from a patient treated with radiotherapy plus ipilimumab. V usage is TRBV10-3 and J usage is TRBJ1-3, with a possible D match to TRBD1 (6 bases). The CDR3 sequence is CAISESNRVGSGNTIYF. Written as DNA, the CDR3 is TGTGCCATCAGTGAGTCGAACAGGGTGGGCTCTGGAAACACCATATATTTT.